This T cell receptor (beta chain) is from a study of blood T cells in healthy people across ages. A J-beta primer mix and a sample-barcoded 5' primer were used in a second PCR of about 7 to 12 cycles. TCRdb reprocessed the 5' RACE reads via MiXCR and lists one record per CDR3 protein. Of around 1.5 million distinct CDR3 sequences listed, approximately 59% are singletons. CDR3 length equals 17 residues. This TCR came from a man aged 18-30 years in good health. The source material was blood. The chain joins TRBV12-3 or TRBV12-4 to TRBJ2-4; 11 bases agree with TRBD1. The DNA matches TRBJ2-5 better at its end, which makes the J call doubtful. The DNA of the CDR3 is TGTGCCAGCAGACCCGCAAGGACAGGGGGCTTTTTGGAGACCCAGTACTTC. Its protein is CASRPARTGGFLETQYF.